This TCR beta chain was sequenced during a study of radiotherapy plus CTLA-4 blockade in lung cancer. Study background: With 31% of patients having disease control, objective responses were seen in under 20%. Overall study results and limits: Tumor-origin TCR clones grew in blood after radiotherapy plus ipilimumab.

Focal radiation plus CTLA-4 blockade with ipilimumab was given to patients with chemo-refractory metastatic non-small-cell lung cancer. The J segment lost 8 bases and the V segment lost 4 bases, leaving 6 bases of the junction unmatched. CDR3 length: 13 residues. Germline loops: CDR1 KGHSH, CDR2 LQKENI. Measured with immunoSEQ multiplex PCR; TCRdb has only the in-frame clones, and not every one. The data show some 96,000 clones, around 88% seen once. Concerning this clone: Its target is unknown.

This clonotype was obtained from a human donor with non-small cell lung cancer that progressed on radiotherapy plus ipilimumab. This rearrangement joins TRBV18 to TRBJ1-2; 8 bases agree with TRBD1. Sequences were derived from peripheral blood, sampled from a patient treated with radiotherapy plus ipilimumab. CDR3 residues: CASSRGTGTGYTF. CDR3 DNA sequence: TGTGCCAGCTCACGTGGGACAGGAACCGGCTACACCTTC.